Listed below are T cell receptor beta chains from one sample, sequenced in a study of shared clonotypes between healthy human individuals. Profiled with immunoSEQ multiplex PCR; TCRdb holds only in-frame clones, not every one. The sample carries more than 550,000 clones, about 90% recorded once. The sample consisted of memory CD8+ T cells from PBMCs. The receptors here all came from a man between 18 and 29 years old in good health. Some clones in this sample may be carry-over from other donors' samples. Each CDR3 is given without its conserved first and last residue.

TRBV4-1	TRBJ2-7	ASSQGGAGPFSYEQY
TRBV25-1	TRBJ2-7	ASTRDWEYEQY
TRBV30	TRBJ2-2	ALQAQGQGKTGELF
TRBV19	TRBJ2-7	ASSDNSYEQY
TRBV7-9	TRBJ2-1	ASSGSQGIYNEQF
TRBV27	TRBJ2-3	ASSPPGASGRYTDTQY
TRBV9	TRBJ1-1	ASSEVGTGGTEAF
TRBV4-1	TRBJ2-2	ASSQDSAGDTGELF
TRBV27	TRBJ2-1	ASRSSGRNNEQF
TRBV4-2	TRBJ2-1	ASSQGTELAVFDEQF
TRBV19	TRBJ1-5	AVGPQGPNQPQH
TRBV6-5	TRBJ1-4	ASSYSRFRGDEKLF
TRBV14	TRBJ1-1	ASRRTGWHTEAF
TRBV28	TRBJ2-5	ASSSISKAIQETQY
TRBV7-9	TRBJ2-6	ASSSKPRDPRGANVLT
TRBV19	TRBJ2-2	ASSLMDRGQGTGELF
TRBV6-4	TRBJ2-7	ASSAVAGRLYEQY
TRBV28	TRBJ1-5	ASSLDREWYQPQH
TRBV4-2	TRBJ2-7	ASSQEGWGTGNYEQY
TRBV29-1	TRBJ2-2	SVEEWDRGRTGELF
TRBV19	TRBJ2-7	ATGAQDRSYEQY
TRBV2	TRBJ2-5	ASSRSSQETQY
TRBV6-5	TRBJ1-1	ASRAGVTEAF
TRBV4-1	TRBJ1-3	ASSPTGRSGNTIY
TRBV4-1	TRBJ1-1	ASSVRRDGYTEAF
TRBV11-2	TRBJ2-7	ASSLDGTYEQY
TRBV7-2	TRBJ2-1	ASSRRGSYNEQF
TRBV4-3	TRBJ1-1	ASSQDRTVNTEAF
TRBV5-6	NA	ASSPGLAGVSEQY
TRBV7-9	TRBJ2-1	ASSFGLAGGPSEQF
TRBV9	TRBJ2-2	ASSSRSPVGRTNTGELF
TRBV7-6	TRBJ1-2	ASSFGSAYGYT